This TCR beta chain was recovered during a study of cytomegalovirus exposure and HLA in healthy donors. This clone was found a few times. Its antigen is undetermined. The study, taken as a whole, reports: Published work reported that the classifier diagnosed cytomegalovirus status with high specificity and sensitivity. In vitro work confirmed that three CMV-associated chains recognize CMV antigens.

PCR amplification relied on 60 Vbeta primers (plus 13 Jbeta primers). In the source study's methods: Roughly 9.9 million shared chains were among the about 80 million unique TCR beta chains that a later analysis counted. Clones were read by immunoSEQ multiplex PCR, and TCRdb kept only the in-frame ones, dropping some. That table supplies the V and J calls and clone size; D and trimming were determined from the DNA. The sample lists approximately 77,000 clones, around 78% occurring once. Trimming took 4 bases from V and 7 from J; bases not matched to a gene: 7. The CDR3 covers 16 residues. The V gene's germline CDR1 is SGHNT and CDR2 YENEEA.

The sequencing sample was made of PBMCs. V gene TRBV11-3 combines with J gene TRBJ2-1, with 13 bases identical to TRBD2. The source of this sequence is a middle-aged man in good health and CMV-seronegative. CDR3 amino acids: CASSSHETSGRNEQFF. The DNA of the CDR3 is TGTGCCAGCAGCTCTCATGAGACTAGCGGGAGGAATGAGCAGTTCTTC. The full variable domain, with the rest looked up from reference TRBV11-3 and TRBJ2-1, is EAGVVQSPRYKIIEKKQPVAFWCNPISGHNTLYWYLQNLGQGPELLIRYENEEAVDDSQLPKDRFSAERLKGVDSTLKIQPAELGDSAVYLCASSSHETSGRNEQFFGPGTRLTVL.